This TCR beta chain stems from a study of cytomegalovirus exposure and HLA in healthy donors. Study-level results: Confirmation in vitro established that a few CMV-associated chains were specific for CMV antigens. Later on, an analysis found that several of the most significant clusters appeared to be linked to common viral pathogens, which included parvovirus B19.

The PCR contained 60 Vbeta and 13 Jbeta primers. Data came from immunoSEQ multiplex PCR; TCRdb stores just in-frame clones and leaves some out. The table shows approximately 70,000 clones, with about two thirds occurring only once. On this clone: Antigen unknown.

The sequenced sample consisted of PBMCs. The clonotype was recovered from a woman aged 45-65 years in good health and CMV-seropositive.

This chain's CDR3 is CASSESSFGATQYF. In DNA form, the CDR3 reads TGCGCCAGCAGTGAGTCAAGTTTTGGGGCTACGCAGTATTTT. This chain uses TRBV10-1 with TRBJ2-3; D perhaps matches TRBD1 (5 bases). CDR3 size: 14 residues. Trimming stripped 0 bases from V and 8 bases from J, with 12 bases between. Germline CDR1 and CDR2: WNHNN and SYGVQD (reference sequence).